The 10 T cell receptor beta chains presented below share a single source sample, sequenced in a study of blood T cell repertoires in COVID-19 (dated by TCRdb to 2020 to 2022). Libraries were made using the immunoSEQ multiplex PCR assay. TCRdb limited this immuneACCESS table to in-frame rearrangements with V and J called. A share of clones is missing; checked studies link under half to unresolved V genes, and the rest is unexplained. The sample table lists 150,000 or so clones, around 84% of them with a count of one. Jointly, the top ten make up around 7% of the sample. Sequenced input: peripheral blood. These receptors were collected from a man aged 45 to 65 with active or convalescent COVID-19.

V is TRBV4-2 and J is TRBJ2-5; perhaps TRBD1 as D (7 bases). Germline V lookup: CDR1 LGHNA, CDR2 YNFKEQ. This CDR3 region has 17 residues. Trimming took off 1 base at V and 1 base at J, with 16 bases between the two ends. CDR3 bases: TGTGCCAGCAGCCAAGGTCAGGGGGGAAGGGGCCAAGAGACCCAGTACTTC. Translation: CASSQGQGGRGQETQYF.

The chain couples TRBV7-2 to TRBJ1-5; no clear D. Germline V lookup: CDR1 SGHTA, CDR2 FQGNSA. This CDR3 is built from 12 residues. The V end lost 2 bases, the J end lost 4 bases, and 3 bases lay between the germline ends. Here the CDR3 reads CASSLPNQPQHF. DNA for the CDR3: TGTGCCAGCAGCTTACCTAATCAGCCCCAGCATTTT.

The chain couples TRBV3-1 (or the pseudogene TRBV3-2) to TRBJ2-5; D possibly corresponds to TRBD2 (6 bases). The CDR3 is made up of 15 amino acids. In germline, CDR1 is LGHDT, CDR2 YNNKEL (reference sequence). Trimming took off 0 bases at V and 2 bases at J, with 10 bases between the two ends. The CDR3 loop reads CASSQDLGTQETQYF. In nucleotides, the CDR3 is TGTGCCAGCAGCCAAGATCTGGGGACTCAAGAGACCCAGTACTTC.

V is TRBV14 and J is TRBJ2-7; TRBD1 matches at 8 bases. Per the germline V gene, CDR1 is SGHDN and CDR2 is FVKESK. The CDR3 loop spans 16 amino acids. Trimming removed 2 bases from V and 5 bases from J; junction bases left unmatched: 11. CDR3 bases: TGTGCCAGCAGCCAACTGATGGACAGGGTAACCCACGAGCAGTACTTC. Amino acids: CASSQLMDRVTHEQYF.

The J gene is TRBJ2-1, the V gene TRBV4-1; 7 nucleotides match TRBD2. This CDR3 comprises 17 residues. Losses at the gene ends were 0 bases for V and 1 base for J; bases not matched to a gene: 6. The V gene's germline CDR1 is MGHRA and CDR2 YSYEKL. The CDR3: CASSQERTSRSYNEQFF. The CDR3 nucleotides are TGCGCCAGCAGCCAAGAAAGGACTAGTCGGTCCTACAATGAGCAGTTCTTC.

V usage is TRBV27 and J usage is TRBJ1-6; TRBD1 is a possible D gene (5 bases). The CDR3 covers 16 residues. V was shortened by 6 bases and J by 0 bases, with 12 bases between the two germline ends. Germline V gene sequence: CDR1 MNHEY, CDR2 SMNVEV (reference sequence). The CDR3 coding sequence is TGTGCCAGCAGGCGAGACAGACGCTCCTATAATTCACCCCTCCACTTT. Protein product: CASRRDRRSYNSPLHF.

This clone was recorded once. The chain employs TRBV27 and TRBJ2-7, with 7 bases identical to TRBD2. V gave up 7 bases and J gave up 6 bases; unmatched junction bases: 18. This CDR3 is built from 16 residues. Germline V gene sequence: CDR1 MNHEY, CDR2 SMNVEV (reference sequence). CDR3: CASTRSWASSGGEQYF. The CDR3 nucleotides are TGTGCCAGCACCCGGAGTTGGGCTAGCTCGGGGGGCGAGCAGTACTTC.

The chain is built from TRBV4-1 and TRBJ2-3, with a possible D match to TRBD1 (6 bases). Trimming cost V 4 bases and J 9 bases, with 23 bases left between them. Germline V gene lookup returns CDR1 MGHRA and CDR2 YSYEKL. This CDR3 spans 16 amino acids. CDR3 amino acids: CASSPLDRLQIGTQYF. CDR3 DNA: TGCGCCAGCAGCCCTCTCGACAGGCTACAGATAGGCACGCAGTATTTT.

The chain combines TRBV14 with TRBJ1-5, with D possibly TRBD1 on 5 matching bases. CDR3 size: 11 residues. V dropped 7 bases and J dropped 11 bases, with 12 bases sitting between them. Germline V CDR1 and CDR2: SGHDN, FVKESK. In nucleotides, the CDR3 is TGTGCCAGCAACAGGCGCGAGTCCCAGCATTTT. It is translated as CASNRRESQHF. The variable domain in full, with the rest retrieved from reference TRBV14 and TRBJ1-5, is EAGVTQFPSHSVIEKGQTVTLRCDPISGHDNLYWYRRVMGKEIKFLLHFVKESKQDESGMPNNRFLAERTGGTYSTLKVQPAELEDSGVYFCASNRRESQHFGDGTRLSIL.

The chain couples TRBV19 to TRBJ2-5; 9 nucleotides align to TRBD1. Looked up from germline, CDR1 is LNHDA and CDR2 is SQIVND (reference sequence). V trimming: 8 bases; J trimming: 5 bases; junction bases outside the gene matches: 9. CDR3 length equals 14 residues. Here the CDR3 reads CASRSGTGWETQYF. The CDR3 DNA is TGTGCCAGTCGATCCGGGACAGGGTGGGAGACCCAGTACTTC.